This TCR beta chain was recovered during a study of blood T cell repertoires in COVID-19. This CDR3 region has 23 residues. Trimming took 0 bases from V and 0 from J, leaving 33 bases between them. Germline V gene sequence: CDR1 SGHNT, CDR2 YENEEA. Original analysis: Nucleated cell counts were estimated from reference gene primer amplification. Only in-frame clones appear in the TCRdb table, and some are missing; sequencing was by immunoSEQ multiplex PCR. Clone size and the V and J calls come from that table; the DNA yielded D and trimming. The sample includes 160,000 or so clones, roughly 80% of them seen just once.

This TCR came from a woman between 40 and 50 years old with acute COVID-19. The J gene is TRBJ2-7, the V gene TRBV11-3; tentatively, D is TRBD1 (5 bases). Sequencing was done on a sample of PBMCs or T cells enriched from blood (not recorded which). The CDR3 here is CASSLEGRALPLVYKKSSYEQYV. CDR3 nucleotides: TGTGCCAGCAGCTTAGAAGGCAGGGCTTTGCCCCTTGTTTACAAGAAAAGCTCCTACGAGCAGTACGTC.